One sample yielded the 4 T cell receptor beta chains listed below, sequenced in a study of control samples from healthy donors and cancer patients. Assay: immunoSEQ multiplex PCR; the TCRdb copy retains only in-frame clones and omits some. The profile shows about 200,000 clones, over 80% of them singletons. Input material: blood. The receptors shown here come from a man younger than 40 in good health.

The chain uses TRBV2 and TRBJ2-2, with 8 nucleotides matching TRBD1. Germline trimming cut 7 bases from V and 5 bases from J; bases unmatched to any gene: 9. This CDR3 is 15 amino acids long. Germline CDR1 and CDR2: SNHLY and FYNNEI. CDR3 nucleotides: TGTGCCAGCACCATGACAGGGGCGGAAACCGGGGAGCTGTTTTTT. Its protein is CASTMTGAETGELFF.

The chain recombines TRBV6-1 with TRBJ1-6; D is unclear. Trimming shortened V by 2 bases and J by 7 bases, and 6 bases separated the two germline ends. CDR3 size: 13 residues. Germline CDR1 MNHNS, CDR2 SASEGT. For the CDR3, the DNA is TGTGCCAGCAGTGAACAGGCAAATTCACCCCTCCACTTT. Protein: CASSEQANSPLHF.

V usage is TRBV4-2 and J usage is TRBJ1-4; D is unresolved. This CDR3 has 12 amino acids. V lost 0 bases to trimming and J lost 9 bases, with 5 bases between them. CDR1 is LGHNA and CDR2 is YNFKEQ in the germline V gene. CDR3 sequence reads: CASSQEGKKLFF. The CDR3 DNA reads TGTGCCAGCAGCCAAGAAGGCAAAAAACTGTTTTTT.

CDR3 bases: TGTGCCAGCAGCGCGGGCTCGCGGGAGGTGAACACTGAAGCTTTCTTT. It specifies CASSAGSREVNTEAFF. The rearrangement links TRBV11-1 to TRBJ1-1, with D unresolved. The CDR3 runs 16 residues. Per germline, CDR1 SGHAT and CDR2 FQDESV (reference sequence). Trimming shortened V by 5 bases and J by 0 bases, and 16 bases separated the two germline ends.